Listed here are 7 T cell receptor beta chains from one sample, sequenced in a study of response to subunit inactivated influenza vaccine. In TCRdb, the RT-PCR reads were re-called with MiXCR into one record per CDR3 protein. The sample yields roughly 620,000 distinct CDR3 sequences, over 9% seen once. The data also belong to a second study, concerning T cells expressing NK-cell markers. That investigation notes: The authors made TCR beta cDNA libraries by 5'RACE template switching. This switching added a universal primer site and UMIs.

The sample in question was PBMCs from blood, obtained on the day of vaccination. The receptors were gathered from a man in his forties or fifties who received an inactivated influenza vaccine.

In this sample, this clonotype turned up many times. The chain employs TRBV6-5 and TRBJ2-3; no reliable D call. With 0 bases removed from V and 1 base from J, the gap between germline ends came to 11 bases. CDR1 is MNHEY and CDR2 is SVGAGI in the germline V gene. This CDR3 contains 16 residues. The CDR3 region has the DNA TGTGCCAGCAGTTACTCGACGGTAGAGGGCACAGATACGCAGTATTTT. Translated: CASSYSTVEGTDTQYF.

The chain is built from TRBV28 and TRBJ2-7; no clear D gene. V lost 6 bases to trimming and J lost 2 bases, with 14 bases between them. CDR1 MDHEN and CDR2 SYDVKM come from the germline V gene. The CDR3 totals 14 residues. CDR3 residues: CASSPGPYAYEQYF. The CDR3, as DNA: TGTGCCAGCAGCCCTGGCCCGTACGCCTACGAGCAGTACTTC.

This clonotype was observed a handful of times. This chain links TRBV14 with TRBJ2-7, with D perhaps matching TRBD1 or TRBD2 (5 bases each). Germline assignment: CDR1 SGHDN and CDR2 FVKESK. The CDR3 spans 15 residues. The V gene lost 3 bases and the J gene lost 0 bases, with 12 bases spanning the gap. The DNA for the CDR3 is TGTGCCAGCAGCCACCACCGGGACCCCTCCTACGAGCAGTACTTC. Translating it yields CASSHHRDPSYEQYF. The entire variable domain, with the rest obtained from reference TRBV14 and TRBJ2-7, is as follows: EAGVTQFPSHSVIEKGQTVTLRCDPISGHDNLYWYRRVMGKEIKFLLHFVKESKQDESGMPNNRFLAERTGGTYSTLKVQPAELEDSGVYFCASSHHRDPSYEQYFGPGTRLTVT.

This clonotype has at least ten counts. The chain has TRBV27 and TRBJ2-1, with D tentatively TRBD1 (6 bases). The CDR3 has 14 residues. Germline V gene sequence: CDR1 MNHEY, CDR2 SMNVEV (reference sequence). The ends were cut back, 6 bases at V and 3 bases at J, with 12 bases in the middle. The CDR3: CASRLRDIYNEQFF. As DNA, the CDR3 is TGTGCCAGCAGACTCCGGGACATCTACAATGAGCAGTTCTTC.

Many counts were recorded for this clonotype. This sequence joins TRBV12-3 or TRBV12-4 and TRBJ2-5, with D perhaps TRBD1 (6 bases). This CDR3 has 14 amino acids. With 3 bases removed from V and 5 bases from J, the gap between germline ends came to 13 bases. In DNA, the CDR3 is TGTGCCAGCAGTTTTAGGAACAGGGAGGAGACCCAGTACTTC. Its translation: CASSFRNREETQYF.

This clonotype showed up many times. The gene calls are TRBV20-1 and TRBJ2-7, with 8 bases identical to TRBD1. CDR3 length: 16 residues. Germline V lookup: CDR1 DFQATT, CDR2 SNEGSKA (reference sequence). V lost 6 bases, J lost 5 bases, and 18 bases stayed unmatched. In DNA, the CDR3 is TGCAGTGCCCGAGGAGGGGATGACAGGGGTCCCGACGAGCAGTACTTC. Residues: CSARGGDDRGPDEQYF.

Only a few counts were recorded for this clonotype. CDR3 coding DNA: TGTGCCAGCAGTAAACGGACTCCGTGGGATGAGCAGTTCTTC. Its protein product is CASSKRTPWDEQFF. This rearrangement joins TRBV6-2 or TRBV6-3 to TRBJ2-1, with a weak D call TRBD2 (5 bases). This CDR3 region has 14 residues. The ends were cut back, 5 bases at V and 8 bases at J, with 16 bases in the middle. Germline V gives CDR1 MNHEY, CDR2 SVGEGT.